This T cell receptor (beta chain) was recovered during a study of blood T cells in healthy people across ages. Study-wide results and limits: Naive and antigen-experienced cells could not be conclusively compared, given unsorted PBMCs.

It was with a sample-barcoded 5' primer and a J-beta primer mix that a second PCR of roughly 6 to 12 cycles was run. All cDNA molecules were each tagged by a template-switch adaptor with 12 random nucleotides. One entry per CDR3 protein, called by TCRdb with MiXCR from the 5' RACE reads. The table has 950,000 to 1,200,000 distinct CDR3 sequences, around two fifths seen once. The sample holds a few counts of this clonotype. Antigen specificity is unknown. Germline CDR1 is MNHEY and CDR2 is SVGAGI. Unmatched junction bases numbered 5, after V lost 6 bases and J lost 3 bases. The CDR3 is made up of 14 amino acids.

This TCR derives from a man younger than 30 in good health. Sequenced sample: blood. The V call is TRBV6-5, the J call TRBJ2-1, with 7 bases identical to TRBD1. CDR3 in DNA: TGTGCCAGCAGAGAAGGACAGGACTACAATGAGCAGTTCTTC. This encodes CASREGQDYNEQFF.